This T cell receptor (beta chain) emerged from a study of blood T cell repertoires in COVID-19. V was shortened by 0 bases and J by 7 bases, with 12 bases between the two germline ends. This CDR3 comprises 14 residues. Germline V gene data show CDR1 as LGHNA and CDR2 as YNFKEQ. Generated by immunoSEQ multiplex PCR, the TCRdb table keeps only in-frame clones and is missing some. The profile shows tens of thousands of clones, approximately 80% of them singletons. Sequenced: peripheral blood. The receptor was derived from a human donor in a cohort sampled during active COVID-19. The rearrangement links TRBV4-2 to TRBJ1-2, with D perhaps matching TRBD1 (6 bases). Here the CDR3 DNA reads TGTGCCAGCAGCCAAGATTATGACAGGACTGGCTACACCTTC. Translated, it gives CASSQDYDRTGYTF.